The sequence of this TCR beta chain was determined in a study of T-cell memory formation after mild COVID-19. Findings and caveats of the study: Whereas later expanders leaned CD4+, clones contracting day 15 to 85 showed a balanced CD4/CD8 makeup. That cross-reactive memory joined was suggested by some responding clones appearing in pre-infection memory. SARS-CoV-2 specificity was not confirmed for second-wave clones peaking on day 37.

Regarding this clonotype: The antigen is undetermined.

This CDR3 is 13 amino acids long. Germline V gene sequence: CDR1 SQVTM, CDR2 ANQGSEA. The V gene lost 3 bases and the J gene lost 1 base, with 9 bases spanning the gap. A 5'RACE reaction primed in the constant segment made cDNA libraries of TCR alpha and TCR beta, and these carried sample barcodes and UMIs. TCRdb reprocessed the 5' RACE reads with MiXCR, giving one entry per CDR3 protein. The sample holds 180,000 or so distinct CDR3 sequences, around a tenth seen once. The receptor was isolated from a man aged 18 to 30 who had mild COVID-19 (a few samples of this study predate the infection). Cell type and time point are not known. Sequenced sample: PBMCs or a T cell subset sorted from them (not recorded which). The chain uses TRBV29-1 and TRBJ1-1; D is undetermined. Here the CDR3 reads CSVESLGNTEAFF. DNA for the CDR3: TGCAGCGTTGAGAGTCTAGGGAACACTGAAGCTTTCTTT. The variable domain in full, completed from reference TRBV29-1 and TRBJ1-1, reads SAVISQKPSRDICQRGTSLTIQCQVDSQVTMMFWYRQQPGQSLTLIATANQGSEATYESGFVIDKFPISRPNLTFSTLTVSNMSPEDSSIYLCSVESLGNTEAFFGQGTRLTVV.